This T cell receptor (beta chain) is drawn from a study of OX40 agonist ivuxolimab in advanced cancers. The overall study: Patients with hepatocellular carcinoma, melanoma, renal cell or head and neck cancer made up the dose-escalation patients. The dose-escalation cohort was around 83% male, with a mean age of 60 years, ranging about 23 to 80. Whole-study findings and limits: On average, a greater number of expanded clones characterised CD8+ T cells relative to CD4+. Both blood CD4+ and CD8+ T cells showed clonal growth by week 6 at 0.1 to 3.0 mg/kg.

Germline loops: CDR1 SGHVS, CDR2 FQNEAQ. V dropped 2 bases and J dropped 0 bases, with 10 bases sitting between them. The CDR3 spans 15 residues. The assay was immunoSEQ multiplex PCR, and TCRdb's table has in-frame clones only and misses some. The table shows about 79,000 clones, with over 75% occurring only once. On this clone: Antigen unknown.

The clonotype originates from an adult with an advanced solid tumor such as melanoma, head and neck, liver or kidney cancer. The chain carries TRBV7-8 and TRBJ1-2, with a possible D match to TRBD1 (6 bases). The specimen was CD4+ or CD8+ T cells sorted from blood, collected in a trial of the OX40 agonist ivuxolimab. CDR3 sequence (DNA): TGTGCCAGCAGCTTATCGGCAGGGGCTAACTATGGCTACACCTTC. It codes for CASSLSAGANYGYTF.